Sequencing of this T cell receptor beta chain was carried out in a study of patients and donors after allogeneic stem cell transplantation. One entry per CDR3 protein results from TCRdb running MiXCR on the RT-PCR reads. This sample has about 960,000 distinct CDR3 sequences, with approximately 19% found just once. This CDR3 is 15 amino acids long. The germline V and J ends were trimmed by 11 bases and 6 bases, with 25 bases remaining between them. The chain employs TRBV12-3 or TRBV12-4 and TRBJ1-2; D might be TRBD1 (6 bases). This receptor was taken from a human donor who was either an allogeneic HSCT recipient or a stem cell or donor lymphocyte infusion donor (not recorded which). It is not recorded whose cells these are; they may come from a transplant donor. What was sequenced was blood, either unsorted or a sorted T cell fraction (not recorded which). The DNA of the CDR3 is TGTGCCCGACGGGGGGCGCTAGGACGGTGGGATGGCTACACCTTC. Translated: CARRGALGRWDGYTF.